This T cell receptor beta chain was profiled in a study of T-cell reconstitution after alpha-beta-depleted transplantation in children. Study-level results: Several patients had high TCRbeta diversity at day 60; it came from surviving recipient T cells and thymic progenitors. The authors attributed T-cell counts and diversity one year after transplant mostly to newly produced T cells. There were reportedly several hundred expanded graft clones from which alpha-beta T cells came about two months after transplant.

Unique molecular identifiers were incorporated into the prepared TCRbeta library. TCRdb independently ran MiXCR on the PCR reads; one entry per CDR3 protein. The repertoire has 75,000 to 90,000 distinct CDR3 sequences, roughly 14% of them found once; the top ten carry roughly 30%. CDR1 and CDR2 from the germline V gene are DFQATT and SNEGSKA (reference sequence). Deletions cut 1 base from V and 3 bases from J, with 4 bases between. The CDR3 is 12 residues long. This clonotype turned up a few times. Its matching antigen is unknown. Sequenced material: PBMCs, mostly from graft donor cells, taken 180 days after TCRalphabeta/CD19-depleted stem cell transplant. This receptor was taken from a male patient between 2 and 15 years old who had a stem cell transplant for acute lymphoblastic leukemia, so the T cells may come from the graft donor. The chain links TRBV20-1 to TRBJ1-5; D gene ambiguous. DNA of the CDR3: TGCAGTGCTAGAGGGGCCAATCAGCCCCAGCATTTT. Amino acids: CSARGANQPQHF.